A single T cell receptor beta chain is shown here with its context. What it recognizes is unknown. This CDR3 has 16 residues. Germline CDR1 LNHNV, CDR2 YYDKDF (reference sequence). V gave up 1 base and J gave up 6 bases, with 15 bases separating them. This sample was included in a study of T cells in localized non-small cell lung cancer. Study outcomes and limitations: Sequencing was restricted to one tumor region; therefore, heterogeneity remains possible. Elevated blood T cell density was associated with longer overall survival.

Repertoires were generated with immunoSEQ multiplex PCR, while TCRdb's copy carries only in-frame clones and drops some. The sample records roughly 10,000 clones, 25% to 35% being singletons. This receptor was identified in a man aged 40 to 75 with stage I lung adenocarcinoma. This specimen was lung tumor tissue, taken before any cancer treatment. This chain joins TRBV15 and TRBJ1-4; D is perhaps TRBD1 (5 bases). The CDR3 DNA is TGTGCCACCAGCAGAGGGCAGGGTATGGTCGATGAAAAACTGTTTTTT. It codes for CATSRGQGMVDEKLFF.